This is a list of T cell receptor beta chains from one sample in a study of blood T cell repertoires in COVID-19. TCRdb keeps only in-frame clones here, not all; method: immunoSEQ multiplex PCR. The sample lists 15,000 or so clones; approximately 92% were seen once. The specimen sequenced was peripheral blood. These receptors originate from a human donor with active COVID-19. The donor label of this sample is uncertain. Each CDR3 is given with its conserved first and last residue. The D gene is left open where the match is weak. Expanded clones get a size class; other rows say once, few or many, or leave the size out.

>TRBV7-6|few|TRBD2|14|TRBJ2-2
TGTGCCAGCAGCTTAGAGACTAGCGGCGGGGAGCTGTTTTTT
CASSLETSGGELFF
>TRBV18|-|-|14|TRBJ1-1
TGTGCCAGCTCACCACCGGGCAGGGGAGCTGAAGCTTTCTTT
CASSPPGRGAEAFF
>TRBV7-8|few|TRBD2|14|TRBJ2-2
TGTGCCAGCGAGAAGCGGGAGAACACCGGGGAGCTGTTTTTT
CASEKRENTGELFF
>TRBV7-8|-|TRBD1|14|TRBJ2-5
TGTGCCAGCAGCTACAGGGGGCGCGAAGAGACCCAGTACTTC
CASSYRGREETQYF
>TRBV28|-|-|14|TRBJ1-5
TGTGCCAGCAGTCCTGGGGCCCCCCCAAAGCCCCAGCATTTT
CASSPGAPPKPQHF
>TRBV7-2|-|-|13|TRBJ2-7
TGTGCCAGCAGCTTCAGGGTCGGCGACGAGCAGTACTTC
CASSFRVGDEQYF
>TRBV18|-|-|15|TRBJ2-7
TGTGCCAGCTCACCTGGGGCGCGGAACAGGTACGAGCAGTACTTC
CASSPGARNRYEQYF
>TRBV7-9|-|-|13|TRBJ2-5
TGTGCCAGCAGTGGTAGAGTATGGGAGACCCAGTACTTC
CASSGRVWETQYF
>TRBV4-3|few|TRBD1|15|TRBJ2-7
TGCGCCAGCAGCCAGCAGACAGGGCGTGCCTACGAGCAGTACTTC
CASSQQTGRAYEQYF
>TRBV30|-|-|13|TRBJ1-6
TGTGCCTGGAGTCTAGCCCGGGGTTCACCCCTCCACTTT
CAWSLARGSPLHF
>TRBV7-9|-|TRBD1|14|TRBJ1-5
TGTGCCAGCAGCTATCCGGACAGGAATCAGCCCCAGCATTTT
CASSYPDRNQPQHF
>TRBV20-1|-|-|10|TRBJ2-1
TGCAGTGCGCGCCGATATGAGCAGTTCTTC
CSARRYEQFF
>TRBV2|-|-|11|TRBJ2-1
TGTGCCAGCAGTGTCCGCGATGAGCAGTTCTTC
CASSVRDEQFF
>TRBV18|-|-|15|TRBJ2-2
TGTGCCAGCTCACCACCGAATACAAACACCGGGGAGCTGTTTTTT
CASSPPNTNTGELFF
>TRBV6-4|-|TRBD2|16|TRBJ2-4
TGTGCCAGCAGTCTCGGGACTAGCGGGAGCGGAAACATTCAGTACTTC
CASSLGTSGSGNIQYF
>TRBV12-5|-|TRBD2|17|TRBJ2-1
TGTGCTAGTGGTTCGGGGACTAGTTTGGGTTCCTACAATGAGCAGTTCTTC
CASGSGTSLGSYNEQFF
>TRBV11-2|-|-|18|TRBJ2-3
TGTGCCAGCAGCTTAGTTCCGTCTTTCGGTACCGGCACAGATACGCAGTATTTT
CASSLVPSFGTGTDTQYF
>TRBV18|-|TRBD1|15|TRBJ2-7
TGTGCCAGCTCAGTAACAGGGGCGAGTTCCTACGAGCAGTACTTC
CASSVTGASSYEQYF
>TRBV6-6|-|TRBD1|15|TRBJ2-2
TGTGCCAGCAGCCAGGGACAGGGTTACACCGGGGAGCTGTTTTTT
CASSQGQGYTGELFF
>TRBV2|-|-|15|TRBJ2-1
TGTGCCAGCAGTGTGGGGCGGGGGCTCTACAATGAGCAGTTCTTC
CASSVGRGLYNEQFF
>TRBV5-4|-|TRBD2|17|TRBJ2-2
TGTGCCAGCAGCCCGACTAGCGGGAGGGCCGAGTCCGGGGAGCTGTTTTTT
CASSPTSGRAESGELFF
>TRBV5-1|-|TRBD1|15|TRBJ2-2
TGCGCCAGCAGCTTGTTGGGACAGGGTACCGGGGAGCTGTTTTTT
CASSLLGQGTGELFF
>TRBV24-1|-|-|14|TRBJ1-1
TGTGCCACCAGGGGACCCGGGGGTAAGGATGAAGCTTTCTTT
CATRGPGGKDEAFF
>TRBV3-1/TRBV3-2|-|TRBD1|14|TRBJ2-1
TGTGCCAGCAGCCAGGGGACAGTTTACAATGAGCAGTTCTTC
CASSQGTVYNEQFF
>TRBV28|-|-|16|TRBJ2-1
TGTGCCAGCAGACGTGGACTCGTTTCCCCCGTGATGGAGCAGTTCTTC
CASRRGLVSPVMEQFF
>TRBV29-1|-|TRBD1|12|TRBJ1-1
TGCAGCGTCCCCCGGGACAGGGGTATTGCTTTCTTT
CSVPRDRGIAFF
>TRBV18|-|TRBD2|12|TRBJ2-3
TGTGCCAGTCTAGCGGGACCGGATACGCAGTATTTT
CASLAGPDTQYF
>TRBV29-1|-|-|15|TRBJ1-1
TGCAGCGTTGAAGAGTCTCAGGGGACAAACACTGAAGCTTTCTTT
CSVEESQGTNTEAFF
>TRBV5-6|-|TRBD1|16|TRBJ1-4
TGTGCCAGCAGCCACGGGACAGGGAGAATTAATGAAAAACTGTTTTTT
CASSHGTGRINEKLFF
>TRBV15|-|TRBD2|15|TRBJ2-5
TGTGCCACCAGCAGAAACAGCGGGGGAGGTGAGACCCAGTACTTC
CATSRNSGGGETQYF
>TRBV28|once|-|18|TRBJ2-3
TGTGCCAGCACAGCGGGTCGGGCCTCACAACGGTCGTCAGATACGCAGTATTTT
CASTAGRASQRSSDTQYF
>TRBV10-3|-|TRBD1|13|TRBJ1-1
TGTGCCATCAGTGGAGGACAGGGGGCATCGGCTTTCTTT
CAISGGQGASAFF
>TRBV27|-|-|15|TRBJ2-3
TGTGCCAGCAGTCTCACTTTGGGGCAGGCAGATACGCAGTATTTT
CASSLTLGQADTQYF
>TRBV25-1|once|-|14|TRBJ2-7
TGTGCCAGCAGTGATGGGGGGGCGGCCTACGAGCAGTACTTC
CASSDGGAAYEQYF
>TRBV6-2/TRBV6-3|-|TRBD2|16|TRBJ2-7
TGTGCCAGCAGTTACCGGGCTAGCGGGGGAGAGTACGAGCAGTACTTC
CASSYRASGGEYEQYF
>TRBV5-4|-|TRBD1|15|TRBJ2-7
TGTGCCAGCAGCCCGACAGGGGCCGACCCCTACGAGCAGTACTTC
CASSPTGADPYEQYF
>TRBV5-1|-|-|18|TRBJ1-1
TGCGCCAGCAGCCCGAGGGGGGGCCTTATGAGGTTTAACACTGAAGCTTTCTTT
CASSPRGGLMRFNTEAFF
>TRBV7-2|-|TRBD1|14|TRBJ1-4
TGTGCCAGCAGCCGGGGACAGACTAATGAAAAACTGTTTTTT
CASSRGQTNEKLFF
>TRBV11-2|-|TRBD1|16|TRBJ2-1
TGTGCCAGCAGCTTAGATCTGGCAGGGGGCGCGGATGAGCAGTTCTTC
CASSLDLAGGADEQFF
>TRBV15|-|TRBD2|16|TRBJ2-3
TGTGCCACCAGCAGAGGATCTAGCGGGGGCACAGATACGCAGTATTTT
CATSRGSSGGTDTQYF
>TRBV7-2|-|TRBD1|19|TRBJ2-6
TGTGCCAGCAGCTCACGGATGGGACAGGGCCCCTCTGGGGCCAACGTCCTGACTTTC
CASSSRMGQGPSGANVLTF
>TRBV20-1|few|-|10|TRBJ1-2
TGCAGTGCTTCAGGGGATGGCTACACCTTC
CSASGDGYTF
>TRBV19|-|TRBD2|15|TRBJ2-1
TGTGCCAGTAGTATGCGGGAGGGCTCCTACAATGAGCAGTTCTTC
CASSMREGSYNEQFF
>TRBV5-1|few|-|18|TRBJ2-7
TGCGCCAGCAGCTTCGCGGGGCCTCGACTGACAGTTTCCTACGAGCAGTACTTC
CASSFAGPRLTVSYEQYF
>TRBV27|-|TRBD2|15|TRBJ2-3
TGTGCCAGCAGTTTTCGCGGGAGGGCCTTAGATACGCAGTATTTT
CASSFRGRALDTQYF
>TRBV19|-|-|15|TRBJ1-4
TGTGCCAGTAGTATTTCCTCCGGGTTTGGTGAAAAACTGTTTTTT
CASSISSGFGEKLFF
>TRBV6-5|-|-|12|TRBJ1-1
TGTGCCAGCATACTGATGAACACTGAAGCTTTCTTT
CASILMNTEAFF
>TRBV5-4|-|-|15|TRBJ2-1
TGTGCCAGCAGCCTTCGCGGGACAGCCTACAATGAGCAGTTCTTC
CASSLRGTAYNEQFF
>TRBV7-2|once|-|15|TRBJ1-2
TGTGCCAGCAGCTCGGAGGGTGGCTTGGTCTATGGCTACACCTTC
CASSSEGGLVYGYTF
>TRBV6-6|-|-|15|TRBJ1-5
TGTGCCAGCAGTTACTCGTCGGAACCCCGGGGGCCCCAGCATTTT
CASSYSSEPRGPQHF
>TRBV5-1|-|-|13|TRBJ2-7
TGCGCCAGCAGCTTGGGTCAGAGGGCCGAGCAGTACTTC
CASSLGQRAEQYF
>TRBV6-6|-|-|12|TRBJ2-1
TGTGCCAGCAGTTGGGGGGTGGCTGAGCAGTTCTTC
CASSWGVAEQFF
>TRBV5-1|-|TRBD2|16|TRBJ2-5
TGCGCCAGCAGCTTAAGAACTAGCGGGAGCCAAGAGACCCAGTACTTC
CASSLRTSGSQETQYF
>TRBV5-1|-|-|15|TRBJ2-6
TGCGCCAGCAGCTTGCTCGGCTCTGGGGCCAACGTCCTGACTTTC
CASSLLGSGANVLTF
>TRBV4-1|-|TRBD1|21|TRBJ1-1
TGCGCCAGCAGCGAAGTCAGACCGGGACAGGGGGTTGGGGCCATGAACACTGAAGCTTTCTTT
CASSEVRPGQGVGAMNTEAFF
>TRBV10-3|-|-|13|TRBJ2-5
TGTGCCATCAGGCAGGGCTCGCAAGAGACCCAGTACTTC
CAIRQGSQETQYF
>TRBV5-1|-|-|14|TRBJ1-2
TGCGCCAGCAGCTCCATTTCAGGGGCATATGGCTACACCTTC
CASSSISGAYGYTF